This T cell receptor (beta chain) appears in the sequencing data of a study of T cell repertoires in cytomegalovirus infection. V lost 6 bases and J 1 base, leaving 11 bases between the germline ends. Germline CDR1 MDHEN, CDR2 SYDVKM. The CDR3 contains 14 residues. The table lists this clonotype with a few counts. TCRdb re-called the reads through MiXCR, storing one row per CDR3 protein. The sample lists 500,000 or so distinct CDR3 sequences, about 17% occurring once. This chain links TRBV28 with TRBJ2-3; D is possibly TRBD2 (6 bases). This receptor was identified in a human donor in good health (CMV status not recorded). Some clones in this sample may be carry-over from other donors' samples. Sequenced: CD8+ T cells from PBMCs. CDR3: CASSPSARTDTQYF. CDR3 DNA sequence: TGTGCCAGCAGCCCTAGCGCCCGCACAGATACGCAGTATTTT.